This T cell receptor beta chain originates from a study of T cell repertoires in cytomegalovirus infection. Study background: Signatures in public TCR beta sequences pointed to both CMV infection and matching HLA type. Study-wide findings and caveats: Pooled public TCR beta family frequency picked out CMV carriers with the relevant HLA. The ex vivo response showed dominance by HLA-C-restricted CMV-specific TCR beta clonotypes.

TCRdb reprocessed the reads with MiXCR, giving one entry per CDR3 protein. The sample shows about 900,000 distinct CDR3 sequences, 30% to 40% of them seen only once. This clonotype was seen a few times. Its target is not known. The CDR3 is 15 amino acids. The germline V gene has CDR1 MGHRA and CDR2 YSYEKL. Deletions cut 0 bases from V and 5 bases from J, with 13 bases between. V usage is TRBV4-1 and J usage is TRBJ2-5; D is unclear. Material: cultured CD8+ T cells from PBMCs, obtained from culture after CMV antigen stimulation. The TCR comes from a human donor in good health (CMV status not recorded). Some clones in this sample may be carry-over from other donors' samples. CDR3 DNA: TGCGCCAGCAGCCAAGATACCCCCTCGGCGGAGACCCAGTACTTC. Translation: CASSQDTPSAETQYF.